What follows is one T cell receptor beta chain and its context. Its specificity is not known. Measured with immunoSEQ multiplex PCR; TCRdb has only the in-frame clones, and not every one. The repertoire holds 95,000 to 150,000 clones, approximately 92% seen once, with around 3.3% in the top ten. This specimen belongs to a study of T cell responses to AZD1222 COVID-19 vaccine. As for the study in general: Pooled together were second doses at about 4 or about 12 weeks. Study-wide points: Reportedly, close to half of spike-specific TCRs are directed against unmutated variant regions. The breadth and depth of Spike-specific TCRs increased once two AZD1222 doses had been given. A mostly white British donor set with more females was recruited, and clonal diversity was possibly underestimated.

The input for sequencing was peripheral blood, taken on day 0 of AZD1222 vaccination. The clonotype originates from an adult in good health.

CDR3 residues: CASSMGRGDEQYF. As DNA, the CDR3 is TGTGCCAGTAGTATGGGCAGGGGTGACGAGCAGTACTTC. The chain recombines TRBV19 with TRBJ2-7; TRBD1 is a possible D gene (6 bases). Trimming shortened V by 3 bases and J by 5 bases, and 11 bases separated the two germline ends. There are 13 residues in the CDR3. Per the germline V gene, CDR1 is LNHDA and CDR2 is SQIVND (reference sequence).